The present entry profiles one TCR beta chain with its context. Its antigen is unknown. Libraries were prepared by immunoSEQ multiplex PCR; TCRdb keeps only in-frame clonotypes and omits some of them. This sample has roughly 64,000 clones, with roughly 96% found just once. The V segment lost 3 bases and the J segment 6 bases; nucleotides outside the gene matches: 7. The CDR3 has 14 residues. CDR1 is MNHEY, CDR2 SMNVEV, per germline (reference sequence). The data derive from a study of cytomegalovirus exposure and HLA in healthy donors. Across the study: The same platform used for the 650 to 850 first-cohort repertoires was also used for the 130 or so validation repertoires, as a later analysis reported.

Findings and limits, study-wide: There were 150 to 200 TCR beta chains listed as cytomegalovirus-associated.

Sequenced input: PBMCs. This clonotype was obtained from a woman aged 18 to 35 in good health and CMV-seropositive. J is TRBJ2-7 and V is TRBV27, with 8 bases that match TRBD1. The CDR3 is CASSFAGGASEQYF. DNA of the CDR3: TGTGCCAGCAGTTTCGCAGGGGGCGCGTCCGAGCAGTACTTC.